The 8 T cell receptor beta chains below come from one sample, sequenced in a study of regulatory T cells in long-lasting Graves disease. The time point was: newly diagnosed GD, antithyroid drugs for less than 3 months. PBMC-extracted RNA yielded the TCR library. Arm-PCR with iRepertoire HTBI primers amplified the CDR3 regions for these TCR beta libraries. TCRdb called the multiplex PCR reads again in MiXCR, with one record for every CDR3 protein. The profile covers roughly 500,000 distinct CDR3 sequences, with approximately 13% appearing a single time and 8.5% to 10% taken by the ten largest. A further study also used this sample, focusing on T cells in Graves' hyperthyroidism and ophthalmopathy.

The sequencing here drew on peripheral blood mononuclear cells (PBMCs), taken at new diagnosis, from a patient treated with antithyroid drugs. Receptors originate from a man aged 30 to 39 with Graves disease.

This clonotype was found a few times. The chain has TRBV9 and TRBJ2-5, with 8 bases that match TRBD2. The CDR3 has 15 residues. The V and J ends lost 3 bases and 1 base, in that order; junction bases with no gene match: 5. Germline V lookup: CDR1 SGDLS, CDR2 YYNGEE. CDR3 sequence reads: CASSAGGTSQETQYF. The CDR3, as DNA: TGTGCCAGCAGCGCGGGGGGGACTAGCCAAGAGACCCAGTACTTC.

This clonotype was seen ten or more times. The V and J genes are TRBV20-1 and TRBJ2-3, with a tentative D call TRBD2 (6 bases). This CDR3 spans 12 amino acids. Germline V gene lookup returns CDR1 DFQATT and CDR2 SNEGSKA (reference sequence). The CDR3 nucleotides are TGCCAATTCAGGGAGGACACAGATACGCAGTATTTT. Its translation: CQFREDTDTQYF.

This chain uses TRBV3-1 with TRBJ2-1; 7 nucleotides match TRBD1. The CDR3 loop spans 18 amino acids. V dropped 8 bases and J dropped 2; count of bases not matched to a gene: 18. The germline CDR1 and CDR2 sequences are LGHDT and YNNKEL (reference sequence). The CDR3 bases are TGTGCCAGCGCCTCAGGGGGATCCCCAAAAAGAACCTACAATGAGCAGTTCTTC. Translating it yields CASASGGSPKRTYNEQFF.

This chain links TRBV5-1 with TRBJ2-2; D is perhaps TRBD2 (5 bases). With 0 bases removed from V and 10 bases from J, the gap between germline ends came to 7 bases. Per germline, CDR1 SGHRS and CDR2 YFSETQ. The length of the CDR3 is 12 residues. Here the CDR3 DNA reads TGCGCCAGCAGCTTGGGAGCGGTGGAGCTGTTTTTT. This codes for CASSLGAVELFF.

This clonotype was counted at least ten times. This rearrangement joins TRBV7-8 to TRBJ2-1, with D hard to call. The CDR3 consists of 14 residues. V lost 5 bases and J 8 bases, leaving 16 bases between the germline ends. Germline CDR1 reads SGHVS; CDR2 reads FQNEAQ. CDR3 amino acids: CASSPQTPWDEQFF. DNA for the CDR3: TGTGCCAGCAGCCCGCAGACTCCGTGGGATGAGCAGTTCTTC.

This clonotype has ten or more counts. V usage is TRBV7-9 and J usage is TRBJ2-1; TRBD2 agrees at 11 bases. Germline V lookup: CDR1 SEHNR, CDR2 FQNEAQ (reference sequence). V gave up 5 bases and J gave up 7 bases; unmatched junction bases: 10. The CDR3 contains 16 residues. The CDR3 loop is CASSRPSGRSLNEQFF. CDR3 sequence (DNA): TGTGCCAGCAGCCGCCCTAGCGGGAGGTCCCTAAATGAGCAGTTCTTC.

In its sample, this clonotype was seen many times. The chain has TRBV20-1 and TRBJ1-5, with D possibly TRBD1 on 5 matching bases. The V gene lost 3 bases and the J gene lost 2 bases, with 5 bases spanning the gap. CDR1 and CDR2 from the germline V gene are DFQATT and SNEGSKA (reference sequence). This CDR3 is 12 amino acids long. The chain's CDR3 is CSARGGNQPQHF. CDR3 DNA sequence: TGCAGTGCTAGGGGGGGCAATCAGCCCCAGCATTTT.

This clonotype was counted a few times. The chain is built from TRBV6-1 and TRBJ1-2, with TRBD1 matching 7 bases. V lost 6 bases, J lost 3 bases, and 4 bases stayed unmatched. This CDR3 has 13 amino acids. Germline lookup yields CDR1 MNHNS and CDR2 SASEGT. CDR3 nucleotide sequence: TGTGCCAGCAGGAGACAGGGCGACTATGGCTACACCTTC. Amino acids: CASRRQGDYGYTF.